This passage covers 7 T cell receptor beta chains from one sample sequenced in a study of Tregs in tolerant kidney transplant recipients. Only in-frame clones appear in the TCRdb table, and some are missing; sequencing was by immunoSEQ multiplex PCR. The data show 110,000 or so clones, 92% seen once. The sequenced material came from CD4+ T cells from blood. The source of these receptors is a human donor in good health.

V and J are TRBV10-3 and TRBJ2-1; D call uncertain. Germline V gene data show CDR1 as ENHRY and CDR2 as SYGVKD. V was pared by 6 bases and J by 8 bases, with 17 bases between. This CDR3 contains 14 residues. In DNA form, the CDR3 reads TGTGCCATCAGGGGCTTGGCTGGCATAGATGAGCAGTTCTTC. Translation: CAIRGLAGIDEQFF.

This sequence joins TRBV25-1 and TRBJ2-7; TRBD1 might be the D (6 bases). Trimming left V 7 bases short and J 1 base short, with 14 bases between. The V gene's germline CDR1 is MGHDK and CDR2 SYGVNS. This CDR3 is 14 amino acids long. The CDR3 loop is CASTKQGSSYEQYF. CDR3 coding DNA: TGTGCCAGCACGAAACAGGGCTCTTCCTACGAGCAGTACTTC.

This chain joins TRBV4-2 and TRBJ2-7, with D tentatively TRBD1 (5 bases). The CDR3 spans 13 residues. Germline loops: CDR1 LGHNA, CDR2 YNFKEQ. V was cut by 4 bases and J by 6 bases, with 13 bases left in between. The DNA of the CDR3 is TGTGCCAGCAGCCTCGGTCATAGGGGCGAGCAGTACTTC. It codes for CASSLGHRGEQYF.

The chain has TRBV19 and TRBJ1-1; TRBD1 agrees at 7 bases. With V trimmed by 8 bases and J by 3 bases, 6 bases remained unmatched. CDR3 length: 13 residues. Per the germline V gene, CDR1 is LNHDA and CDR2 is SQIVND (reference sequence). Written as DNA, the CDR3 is TGTGCCAGTGGCGGGACAGTCGACACTGAAGCTTTCTTT. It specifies CASGGTVDTEAFF.

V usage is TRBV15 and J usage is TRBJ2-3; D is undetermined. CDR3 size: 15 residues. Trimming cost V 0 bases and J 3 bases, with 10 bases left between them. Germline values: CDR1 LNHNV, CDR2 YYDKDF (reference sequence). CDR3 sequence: CATSRDVGNTDTQYF. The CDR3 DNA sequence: TGTGCCACCAGCAGAGATGTGGGGAATACAGATACGCAGTATTTT. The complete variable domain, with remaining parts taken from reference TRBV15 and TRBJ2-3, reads DAMVIQNPRYQVTQFGKPVTLSCSQTLNHNVMYWYQQKSSQAPKLLFHYYDKDFNNEADTPDNFQSRRPNTSFCFLDIRSPGLGDTAMYLCATSRDVGNTDTQYFGPGTRLTVL.

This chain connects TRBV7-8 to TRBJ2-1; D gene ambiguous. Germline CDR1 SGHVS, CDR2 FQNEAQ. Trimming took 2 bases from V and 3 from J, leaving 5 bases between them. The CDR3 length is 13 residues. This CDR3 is CASSLIVYNEQFF. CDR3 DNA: TGTGCCAGCAGCTTAATTGTCTACAATGAGCAGTTCTTC.

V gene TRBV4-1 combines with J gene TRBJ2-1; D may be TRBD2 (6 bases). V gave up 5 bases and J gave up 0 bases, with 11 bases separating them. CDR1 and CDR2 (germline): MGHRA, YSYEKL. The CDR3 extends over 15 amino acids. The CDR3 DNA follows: TGCGCCAGCAGCAATAGCGGCAGCTCCTACAATGAGCAGTTCTTC. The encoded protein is CASSNSGSSYNEQFF.